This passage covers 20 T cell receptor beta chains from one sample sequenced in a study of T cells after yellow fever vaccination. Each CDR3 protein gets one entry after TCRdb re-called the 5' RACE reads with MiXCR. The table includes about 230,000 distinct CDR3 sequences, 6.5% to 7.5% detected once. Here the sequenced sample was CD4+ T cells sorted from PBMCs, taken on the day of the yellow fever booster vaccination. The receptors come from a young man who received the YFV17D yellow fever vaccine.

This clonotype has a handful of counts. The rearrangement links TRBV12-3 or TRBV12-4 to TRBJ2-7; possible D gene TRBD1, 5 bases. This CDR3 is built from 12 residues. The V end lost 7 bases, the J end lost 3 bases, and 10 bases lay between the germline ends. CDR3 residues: CASTDRYYEQYF. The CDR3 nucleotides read TGTGCCAGCACCGACAGATACTACGAGCAGTACTTC.

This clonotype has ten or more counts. The CDR3 region has the DNA TGTGCCAGCAGCTTAGACGCGGGTGCCTCCTACGAGCAGTACTTC. It yields the protein CASSLDAGASYEQYF. V is TRBV7-9 and J is TRBJ2-7; D is possibly TRBD2 (5 bases). The CDR3 covers 15 residues. V shed 1 base and J shed 0 bases, with 10 bases lying between them. Germline V CDR1 and CDR2: SEHNR, FQNEAQ (reference sequence). The complete variable domain, with remaining parts taken from reference TRBV7-9 and TRBJ2-7, reads DTGVSQNPRHKITKRGQNVTFRCDPISEHNRLYWYRQTLGQGPEFLTYFQNEAQLEKSRLLSDRFSAERPKGSFSTLEIQRTEQGDSAMYLCASSLDAGASYEQYFGPGTRLTVT.

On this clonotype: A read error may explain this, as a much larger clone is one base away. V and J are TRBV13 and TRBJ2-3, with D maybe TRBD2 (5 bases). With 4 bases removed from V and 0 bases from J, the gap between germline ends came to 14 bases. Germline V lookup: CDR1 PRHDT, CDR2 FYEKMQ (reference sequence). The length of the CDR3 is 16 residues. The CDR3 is CASSSPAAPSTDTQYF. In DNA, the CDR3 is TGTGCCAGCAGCTCGCCAGCGGCTCCTAGCACAGATACGCAGTATTTT.

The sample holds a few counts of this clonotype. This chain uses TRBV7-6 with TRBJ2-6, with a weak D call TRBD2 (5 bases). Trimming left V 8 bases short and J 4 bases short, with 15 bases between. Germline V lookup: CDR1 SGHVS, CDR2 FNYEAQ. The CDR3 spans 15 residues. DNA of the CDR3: TGTGCCAGCGCTAGAAGCGGCACCGGGGCCAACGTCCTGACTTTC. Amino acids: CASARSGTGANVLTF.

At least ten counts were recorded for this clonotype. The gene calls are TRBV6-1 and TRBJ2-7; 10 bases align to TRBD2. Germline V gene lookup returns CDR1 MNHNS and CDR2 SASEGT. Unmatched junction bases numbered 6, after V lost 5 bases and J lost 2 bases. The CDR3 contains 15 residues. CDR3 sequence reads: CASSTSLAGAYEQYF. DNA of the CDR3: TGTGCCAGCAGTACCTCCCTAGCGGGGGCCTACGAGCAGTACTTC.

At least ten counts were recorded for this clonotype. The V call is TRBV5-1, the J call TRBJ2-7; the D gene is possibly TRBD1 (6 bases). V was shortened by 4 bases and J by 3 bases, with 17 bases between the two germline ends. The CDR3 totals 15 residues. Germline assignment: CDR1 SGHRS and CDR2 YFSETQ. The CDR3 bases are TGCGCCAGCAGCCCCCGGCAGGGGACGATCTACGAGCAGTACTTC. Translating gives CASSPRQGTIYEQYF.

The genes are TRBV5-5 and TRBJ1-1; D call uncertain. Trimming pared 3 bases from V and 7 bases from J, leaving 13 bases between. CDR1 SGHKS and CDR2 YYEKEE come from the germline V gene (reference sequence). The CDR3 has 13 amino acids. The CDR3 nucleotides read TGTGCCAGCAGCTCCTCCCCGGCGTATGAAGCTTTCTTT. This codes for CASSSSPAYEAFF.

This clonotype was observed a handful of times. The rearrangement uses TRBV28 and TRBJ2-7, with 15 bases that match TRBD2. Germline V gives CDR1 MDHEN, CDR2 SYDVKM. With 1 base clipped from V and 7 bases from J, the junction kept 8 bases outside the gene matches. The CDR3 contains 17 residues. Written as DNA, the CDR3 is TGTGCCAGCAGTTTATTGGCTTCGGGACTAGCGGGAGGTGAGCAGTACTTC. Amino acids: CASSLLASGLAGGEQYF.

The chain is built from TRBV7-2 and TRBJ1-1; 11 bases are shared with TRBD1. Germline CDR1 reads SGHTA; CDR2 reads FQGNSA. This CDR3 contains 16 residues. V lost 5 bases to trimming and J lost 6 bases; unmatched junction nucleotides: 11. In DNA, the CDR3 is TGTGCCAGCAGCCCGTGGGACAGGGGGACTAACGCTGAAGCTTTCTTT. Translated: CASSPWDRGTNAEAFF.

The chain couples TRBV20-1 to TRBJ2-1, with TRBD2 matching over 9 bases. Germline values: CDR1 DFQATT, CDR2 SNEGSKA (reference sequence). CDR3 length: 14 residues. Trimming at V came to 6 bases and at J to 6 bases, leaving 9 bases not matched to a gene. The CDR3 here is CSAGPGTSINEQFF. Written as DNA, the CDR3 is TGCAGTGCAGGACCCGGGACTAGCATCAATGAGCAGTTCTTC.

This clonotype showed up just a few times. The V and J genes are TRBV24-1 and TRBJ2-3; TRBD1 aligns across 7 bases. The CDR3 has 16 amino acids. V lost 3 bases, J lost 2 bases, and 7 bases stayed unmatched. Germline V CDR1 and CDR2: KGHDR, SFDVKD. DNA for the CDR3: TGTGCCACCAGTGATGGGGACAGCCGTGTCACAGATACGCAGTATTTT. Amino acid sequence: CATSDGDSRVTDTQYF.

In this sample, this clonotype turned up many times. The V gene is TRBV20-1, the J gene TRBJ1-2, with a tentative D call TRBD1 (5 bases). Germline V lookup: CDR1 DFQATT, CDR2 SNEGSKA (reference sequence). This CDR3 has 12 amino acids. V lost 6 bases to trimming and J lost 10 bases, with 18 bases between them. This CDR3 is CSASPGVRDYTF. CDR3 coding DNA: TGCAGTGCAAGCCCTGGGGTCAGGGACTACACCTTC.

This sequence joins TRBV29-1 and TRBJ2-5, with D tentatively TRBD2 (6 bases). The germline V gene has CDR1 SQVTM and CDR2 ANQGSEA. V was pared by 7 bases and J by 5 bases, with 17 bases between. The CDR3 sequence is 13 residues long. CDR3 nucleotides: TGCAGCGCGGGACTGGTTGATTTGGAGACCCAGTACTTC. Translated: CSAGLVDLETQYF.

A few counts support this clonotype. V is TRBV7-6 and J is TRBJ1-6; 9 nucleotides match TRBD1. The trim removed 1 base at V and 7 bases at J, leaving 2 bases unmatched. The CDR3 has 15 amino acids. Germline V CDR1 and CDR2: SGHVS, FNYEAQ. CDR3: CASSLGGTGNSPLHF. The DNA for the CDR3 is TGTGCCAGCAGCTTAGGTGGGACAGGGAATTCACCCCTCCACTTT.

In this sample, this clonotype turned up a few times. CDR3 sequence: CASSENPRGLPYNEQFF. The CDR3 DNA reads TGTGCCAGCAGTGAAAATCCCCGAGGACTCCCGTACAATGAGCAGTTCTTC. The chain uses TRBV25-1 and TRBJ2-1; a possible D gene is TRBD2 (5 bases). The ends were cut back, 2 bases at V and 4 bases at J, with 18 bases in the middle. Germline CDR1 MGHDK, CDR2 SYGVNS. CDR3 length: 17 residues.

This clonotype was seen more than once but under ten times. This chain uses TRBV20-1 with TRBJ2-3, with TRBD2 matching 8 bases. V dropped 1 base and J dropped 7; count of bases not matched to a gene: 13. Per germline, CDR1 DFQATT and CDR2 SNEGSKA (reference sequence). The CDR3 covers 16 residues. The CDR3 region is CSARGGGTREGNTQYF. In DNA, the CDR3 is TGCAGTGCTAGAGGGGGGGGGACTAGAGAGGGAAATACGCAGTATTTT.

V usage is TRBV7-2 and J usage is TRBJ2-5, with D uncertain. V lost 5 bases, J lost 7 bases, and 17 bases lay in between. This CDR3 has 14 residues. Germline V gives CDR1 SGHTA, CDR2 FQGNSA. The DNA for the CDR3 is TGTGCCAGCAGCCACCCGGACCGCCCGGGGACCCAGTACTTC. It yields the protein CASSHPDRPGTQYF.

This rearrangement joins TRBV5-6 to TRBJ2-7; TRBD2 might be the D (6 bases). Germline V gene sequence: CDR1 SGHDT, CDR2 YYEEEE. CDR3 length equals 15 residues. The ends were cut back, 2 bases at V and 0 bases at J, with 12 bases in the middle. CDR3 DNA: TGTGCCAGCAGCTTCTTTATGCGGGGCTCCTACGAGCAGTACTTC. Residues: CASSFFMRGSYEQYF.

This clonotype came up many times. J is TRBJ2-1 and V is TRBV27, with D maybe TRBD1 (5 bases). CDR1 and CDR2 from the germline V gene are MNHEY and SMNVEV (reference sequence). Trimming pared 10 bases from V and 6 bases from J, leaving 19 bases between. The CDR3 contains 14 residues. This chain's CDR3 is CATTRTFGPNEQFF. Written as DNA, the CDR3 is TGTGCCACCACCCGGACATTTGGCCCCAATGAGCAGTTCTTC.

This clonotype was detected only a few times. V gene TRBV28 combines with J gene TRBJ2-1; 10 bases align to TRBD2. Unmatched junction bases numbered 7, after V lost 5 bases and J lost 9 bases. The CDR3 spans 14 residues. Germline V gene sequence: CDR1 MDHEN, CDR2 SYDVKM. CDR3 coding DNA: TGTGCCAGCAGTCTAGCGGGAGACCCCAGTGAGCAGTTCTTC. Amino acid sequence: CASSLAGDPSEQFF. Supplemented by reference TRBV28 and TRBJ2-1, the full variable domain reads DVKVTQSSRYLVKRTGEKVFLECVQDMDHENMFWYRQDPGLGLRLIYFSYDVKMKEKGDIPEGYSVSREKKERFSLILESASTNQTSMYLCASSLAGDPSEQFFGPGTRLTVL.